What follows are 23 T cell receptor beta chains derived from one specimen sequenced in a study of regulatory T cells in long-lasting Graves disease. Regarding time point: newly diagnosed GD, antithyroid drugs for less than 3 months. The TCR library was made from RNA extracted from PBMCs. The authors built TCR beta libraries using iRepertoire HTBI primers and Arm-PCR of CDR3 regions. TCRdb reanalysed the multiplex PCR reads using MiXCR and keeps one entry per CDR3 protein. The data hold about 540,000 distinct CDR3 sequences, with about 14% observed a single time. The sample was also linked to a second study, of T cells in Graves' hyperthyroidism and ophthalmopathy.

This sample comprised peripheral blood mononuclear cells (PBMCs), obtained at new diagnosis, from a patient treated with antithyroid drugs. The receptors shown here come from a man aged 30-40 years with Graves disease.

This chain uses TRBV5-4 with TRBJ1-6; D unclear. Trimming took 6 bases from V and 5 from J, leaving 12 bases between them. Germline assignment: CDR1 SGHNT and CDR2 YYREEE (reference sequence). The CDR3 has 14 residues. Written as DNA, the CDR3 is TGTGCCAGCAACTCGGGGATCGATAATTCACCCCTCCACTTT. Its protein product is CASNSGIDNSPLHF.

This clonotype was counted many times. The chain joins TRBV29-1 to TRBJ2-7; D possibly corresponds to TRBD2 (5 bases). Germline V CDR1 and CDR2: SQVTM, ANQGSEA. The V end lost 4 bases, the J end lost 3 bases, and 16 bases lay between the germline ends. The CDR3 is 14 amino acids. The CDR3 coding sequence is TGCAGCGTTGTCCTAGCCGAGGAAGGCTACGAGCAGTACTTC. It specifies CSVVLAEEGYEQYF.

This clonotype occurred many times. The gene calls are TRBV6-2 or TRBV6-3 and TRBJ2-7; no firm D call. CDR3 length equals 14 residues. Germline V lookup: CDR1 MNHEY, CDR2 SVGEGT. V was clipped by 2 bases and J by 5 bases, with 13 bases between them. CDR3 region: CASSYGLRSHEQYF. The DNA for the CDR3 is TGTGCCAGCAGTTACGGGTTAAGAAGTCACGAGCAGTACTTC.

This clonotype occurred many times. The chain carries TRBV19 and TRBJ2-7, with no clear D. The CDR3 has 14 residues. Germline V gene data show CDR1 as LNHDA and CDR2 as SQIVND (reference sequence). Trimming took 4 bases from V and 2 from J, leaving 12 bases between them. CDR3 loop: CASSTHNKAYEQYF. DNA of the CDR3: TGTGCCAGTAGTACACACAACAAAGCCTACGAGCAGTACTTC.

The rearrangement uses TRBV7-2 and TRBJ2-7, with unresolved D. From germline, CDR1 is SGHTA and CDR2 FQGNSA. This CDR3 spans 15 amino acids. The ends were cut back, 1 base at V and 0 bases at J, with 10 bases in the middle. CDR3 loop: CASSLGFGHSYEQYF. CDR3 DNA sequence: TGTGCCAGCAGCTTAGGTTTCGGCCACTCCTACGAGCAGTACTTC. The complete variable domain, with remaining parts taken from reference TRBV7-2 and TRBJ2-7, reads GAGVSQSPSNKVTEKGKDVELRCDPISGHTALYWYRQSLGQGLEFLIYFQGNSAPDKSGLPSDRFSAERTGGSVSTLTIQRTQQEDSAVYLCASSLGFGHSYEQYFGPGTRLTVT.

The V and J genes are TRBV4-1 and TRBJ2-7, with D unresolved. Germline values: CDR1 MGHRA, CDR2 YSYEKL. This CDR3 is built from 13 residues. V was cut by 0 bases and J by 6 bases, with 9 bases left in between. The CDR3 protein is CASSQDTAGEQYF. Written as DNA, the CDR3 is TGCGCCAGCAGCCAAGATACGGCTGGCGAGCAGTACTTC.

The J gene is TRBJ1-6, the V gene TRBV25-1; D may be TRBD1 (5 bases). The CDR3 has 14 amino acids. Trimming took 4 bases from V and 7 from J, leaving 11 bases between them. CDR1 is MGHDK and CDR2 is SYGVNS in the germline V gene. Written as DNA, the CDR3 is TGTGCCAGCAGTGGACAGATTTGGAATTCACCCCTCCACTTT. This encodes CASSGQIWNSPLHF.

This clonotype was observed at least ten times. V is TRBV9 and J is TRBJ2-7, with D uncertain. The CDR3 sequence is 13 residues long. With 0 bases removed from V and 1 base from J, the gap between germline ends came to 5 bases. Germline CDR1 and CDR2: SGDLS and YYNGEE. CDR3: CASSVGESYEQYF. DNA of the CDR3: TGTGCCAGCAGCGTAGGTGAATCCTACGAGCAGTACTTC.

On this clonotype: The junction departs from the called germline gene at one end, perhaps through a read error. The chain combines TRBV12-3 or TRBV12-4 with TRBJ2-1; D is tentatively TRBD1 or TRBD2 (5 bases each). This CDR3 contains 23 residues. The CDR3 is CASSLPNPLFLTNRDRVGNEQFF. CDR3 sequence (DNA): TGTGCGAGCAGTTTACCAAACCCGCTCTTCCTAACAAACCGGGACCGGGTGGGCAATGAGCAGTTCTTC.

This clonotype was found many times. The chain links TRBV24-1 to TRBJ2-2; D perhaps matches TRBD1 (6 bases). V was trimmed by 2 bases and J by 4 bases, leaving 13 bases between them. CDR3 length: 16 amino acids. Germline lookup yields CDR1 KGHDR and CDR2 SFDVKD. The CDR3 loop reads CATSDSRQAPTGELFF. CDR3 coding DNA: TGTGCCACCAGTGATTCGCGACAGGCTCCCACCGGGGAGCTGTTTTTT.

Written as DNA, the CDR3 is TGTGCCAGCAGTTACTTGGCTAGCGGGTACACAGATACGCAGTATTTT. Protein: CASSYLASGYTDTQYF. The chain uses TRBV6-9 and TRBJ2-3; 8 bases agree with TRBD2. V lost 3 bases to trimming and J lost 2 bases; unmatched junction nucleotides: 7. Germline V gives CDR1 MNHGY, CDR2 SVAAGI. There are 16 residues in the CDR3.

Of note for this clonotype: A much larger clone differs by one base, so this may be a read error. The chain carries TRBV6-1 and TRBJ1-1; TRBD1 might be the D (5 bases). CDR3 length: 14 residues. Germline V gene lookup returns CDR1 MNHNS and CDR2 SASEGT. CDR3: CASSEEGTGTEASF. The CDR3, as DNA: TGTGCCAGCAGTGAGGAGGGGACGGGCACTGAAGCTTCCTTT.

This clonotype showed up many times. The chain recombines TRBV20-1 with TRBJ2-1; 14 bases are a match to TRBD2. Unmatched junction bases numbered 14, after V lost 6 bases and J lost 7 bases. The length of the CDR3 is 17 residues. In germline, CDR1 is DFQATT, CDR2 SNEGSKA (reference sequence). CDR3 sequence reads: CSADLTSGRAGDNEQFF. The CDR3, as DNA: TGCAGTGCCGATTTGACTAGCGGGAGGGCCGGGGATAATGAGCAGTTCTTC.

There are many counts of this clonotype. The rearrangement uses TRBV13 and TRBJ2-7, with TRBD2 identical over 11 bases. This CDR3 comprises 17 residues. Germline V CDR1 and CDR2: PRHDT, FYEKMQ (reference sequence). The V and J ends lost 4 bases and 4 bases, in that order; junction bases with no gene match: 12. The CDR3: CASSSAPLAGDPYEQYF. DNA for the CDR3: TGTGCCAGCAGCTCGGCTCCACTAGCGGGAGACCCGTACGAGCAGTACTTC. Variable domain in full (rest from reference TRBV13 and TRBJ2-7): AAGVIQSPRHLIKEKRETATLKCYPIPRHDTVYWYQQGPGQDPQFLISFYEKMQSDKGSIPDRFSAQQFSDYHSELNMSSLELGDSALYFCASSSAPLAGDPYEQYFGPGTRLTVT.

In this sample, this clonotype turned up many times. J is TRBJ2-2 and V is TRBV25-1, with a weak D call TRBD2 (6 bases). Germline CDR1 is MGHDK and CDR2 is SYGVNS. The CDR3 contains 16 residues. V was shortened by 1 base and J by 7 bases, with 16 bases between the two germline ends. CDR3 sequence: CASSEFDGQGGGELFF. As DNA, the CDR3 is TGTGCCAGCAGTGAATTCGATGGCCAGGGAGGCGGGGAGCTGTTTTTT.

This clonotype was detected many times. The chain joins TRBV29-1 to TRBJ1-2; D not resolved. The CDR3 has 11 amino acids. V was shortened by 7 bases and J by 7 bases, with 13 bases between the two germline ends. CDR1 SQVTM and CDR2 ANQGSEA come from the germline V gene. The DNA for the CDR3 is TGCAGCGCATCCCCTCCCGGTGGCTACACCTTC. This codes for CSASPPGGYTF. Variable domain in full (rest from reference TRBV29-1 and TRBJ1-2): SAVISQKPSRDICQRGTSLTIQCQVDSQVTMMFWYRQQPGQSLTLIATANQGSEATYESGFVIDKFPISRPNLTFSTLTVSNMSPEDSSIYLCSASPPGGYTFGSGTRLTVV.

This clonotype was picked up many times. CDR3 bases: TGTGCTAGTGGTTTAACCGGCCACCCGAGCTACGAGCAGTACTTC. Translation gives CASGLTGHPSYEQYF. The chain recombines TRBV12-5 with TRBJ2-7; D gene ambiguous. The V end was cut by 3 bases, the J end by 3 bases, with 15 bases between. Germline-derived CDR1 and CDR2 are LGHNT and FRNRAP. The CDR3 has 15 amino acids.

This clonotype was recorded at least ten times. This chain joins TRBV29-1 and TRBJ2-1, with 9 bases aligning to TRBD2. V lost 4 bases to trimming and J lost 9 bases; unmatched junction nucleotides: 7. The CDR3 sequence is 13 residues long. Germline CDR1 reads SQVTM; CDR2 reads ANQGSEA. The CDR3 sequence is CSVVAGERVEQFF. The DNA for the CDR3 is TGCAGCGTTGTAGCGGGAGAAAGGGTTGAGCAGTTCTTC.

Many counts were recorded for this clonotype. V usage is TRBV18 and J usage is TRBJ2-3; perhaps D is TRBD1 or TRBD2 (5 bases each). The CDR3 covers 16 residues. V lost 2 bases, J lost 3 bases, and 15 bases lay in between. CDR1 and CDR2 from the germline V gene are KGHSH and LQKENI. CDR3 amino acids: CASSPAGLRRTDTQYF. For the CDR3, the DNA is TGTGCCAGCTCACCAGCAGGGTTGAGGAGGACAGATACGCAGTATTTT. The whole variable domain, remainder taken from reference TRBV18 and TRBJ2-3, is NAGVMQNPRHLVRRRGQEARLRCSPMKGHSHVYWYRQLPEEGLKFMVYLQKENIIDESGMPKERFSAEFPKEGPSILRIQQVVRGDSAAYFCASSPAGLRRTDTQYFGPGTRLTVL.

This clonotype came up many times. This chain uses TRBV12-5 with TRBJ2-5, with 8 bases matching TRBD1. V was pared by 6 bases and J by 5 bases, with 5 bases of the junction left unmatched. The germline V gene encodes CDR1 LGHNT and CDR2 FRNRAP. CDR3 size: 13 residues. The CDR3 here is CASGPGGGETQYF. CDR3 sequence (DNA): TGTGCTAGTGGCCCAGGGGGCGGGGAGACCCAGTACTTC.

Ten or more counts support this clonotype. The chain carries TRBV25-1 and TRBJ1-1; weak D call: TRBD1 (6 bases). The ends were cut back, 8 bases at V and 5 bases at J, with 12 bases in the middle. Germline loops: CDR1 MGHDK, CDR2 SYGVNS. The CDR3 spans 12 residues. DNA for the CDR3: TGTGCCAGCGGAACAGGGAATACTGAAGCTTTCTTT. Its translation: CASGTGNTEAFF.

The CDR3 region is CASSLPTSSGANVLTF. The DNA of the CDR3 is TGCGCCAGCAGCTTGCCGACTAGCTCTGGGGCCAACGTCCTGACTTTC. V gene TRBV5-1 combines with J gene TRBJ2-6; tentatively, D is TRBD2 (6 bases). Germline V lookup: CDR1 SGHRS, CDR2 YFSETQ. This CDR3 region has 16 residues. Between the trimmed V and J ends, which lost 1 base and 0 bases, there was a span of 8 bases.

This clonotype has a count of ten or more. The chain has TRBV19 and TRBJ2-1, with D unclear. CDR3 length: 13 amino acids. Germline V lookup: CDR1 LNHDA, CDR2 SQIVND (reference sequence). Trimming took 3 bases from V and 4 from J, leaving 7 bases between them. The DNA for the CDR3 is TGTGCCAGTAGTATCGGCACATACAATGAGCAGTTCTTC. It encodes CASSIGTYNEQFF.